This T cell receptor (beta chain) appears in the sequencing data of a study of CD8 T cells in ankylosing spondylitis. A remark on this clonotype: As yet, its antigen is unknown.

V shed 0 bases and J shed 3 bases, with 17 bases lying between them. The CDR3 sequence is 17 residues long. The germline V gene has CDR1 SGHAT and CDR2 FQNNGV. 5'-RACE, quantitative and with molecular barcodes, yielded the TCR beta libraries. TCRdb processed the 5' RACE reads anew with MiXCR; each CDR3 protein has one entry. The sample contains approximately 550,000 distinct CDR3 sequences, about 13% of which appear only once. Study findings and constraints: Enrichment of disease-linked clones was reportedly significant in matched ankylosing spondylitis synovial fluid. About 8 highly homologous variants made up a TCR beta motif, and this motif appeared characteristic of ankylosing spondylitis blood.

Sequencing used blood, either unsorted or a sorted T cell fraction (not recorded which). The TCR comes from a male donor with ankylosing spondylitis. V gene TRBV11-2 combines with J gene TRBJ1-1; D perhaps matches TRBD1 (5 bases). CDR3 in amino acids: CASSLEGAHLLDTEAFF. DNA for the CDR3: TGTGCCAGCAGCTTAGAAGGGGCGCACCTGCTGGACACTGAAGCTTTCTTT.